These 24 T cell receptor beta chains were all obtained from the same sample, sequenced in a study of T cells in Graves' hyperthyroidism and ophthalmopathy. There were TCR beta CDR3 regions amplified from RNA transcripts. Carried out on the TCR CDR3, a first-round RT-PCR used the HTBI primer set. TCRdb reanalysed the multiplex PCR reads using MiXCR and keeps one entry per CDR3 protein. The sample has 500,000 or so distinct CDR3 sequences, roughly 17% seen once. The sequenced sample was blood. The receptor source for this set is a woman between 18 and 29 years old with Graves' ophthalmopathy.

The V and J genes are TRBV9 and TRBJ2-7; D is undetermined. The ends were cut back, 0 bases at V and 2 bases at J, with 9 bases in the middle. CDR3 length: 14 amino acids. Germline V lookup: CDR1 SGDLS, CDR2 YYNGEE. CDR3 residues: CASSVGWSAYEQYF. The DNA of the CDR3 is TGTGCCAGCAGCGTAGGCTGGTCAGCCTACGAGCAGTACTTC. Drawing the rest from reference TRBV9 and TRBJ2-7, the complete variable domain is DSGVTQTPKHLITATGQRVTLRCSPRSGDLSVYWYQQSLDQGLQFLIQYYNGEERAKGNILERFSAQQFPDLHSELNLSSLELGDSALYFCASSVGWSAYEQYFGPGTRLTVT.

This chain connects TRBV20-1 to TRBJ2-1, with TRBD2 matching over 11 bases. The CDR3 is 18 residues long. Germline V lookup: CDR1 DFQATT, CDR2 SNEGSKA (reference sequence). V lost 2 bases, J lost 6 bases, and 15 bases stayed unmatched. CDR3 amino acids: CSARLKTPSGRTLNEQFF. The DNA of the CDR3 is TGCAGTGCTAGACTCAAAACCCCTAGCGGGAGGACTCTCAATGAGCAGTTCTTC.

This clonotype was seen many times. This chain links TRBV28 with TRBJ2-3; TRBD1 or TRBD2 may be the D gene (5 bases each). Germline values: CDR1 MDHEN, CDR2 SYDVKM. V lost 5 bases, J lost 2 bases, and 20 bases lay in between. The CDR3 consists of 17 residues. CDR3 in amino acids: CASSPIPGTSFTDTQYF. The CDR3 bases are TGTGCCAGCAGTCCTATCCCCGGGACCAGCTTCACAGATACGCAGTATTTT.

About this clonotype itself: One end of the junction fails to match germline, which may point to a read error. This chain joins TRBV6-2 or TRBV6-3 and TRBJ2-2; 8 bases fit TRBD1. Per the germline V gene, CDR1 is MNHEY and CDR2 is SVGEGT. This CDR3 comprises 18 residues. The CDR3 coding sequence is TGTGCCAGCAGTCAGCCGCAGGGGGCTCAAGTTTTAATCGGGGAGCTGCTTTTT. It yields the protein CASSQPQGAQVLIGELLF.

The rearrangement links TRBV5-8 to TRBJ2-5, with 7 bases fitting TRBD1. V was pared by 3 bases and J by 3 bases, with 5 bases of the junction left unmatched. The CDR3 runs to 14 residues. Germline CDR1 and CDR2: SGHTS and YDEGEE. The CDR3 here is CASSYMGQKETQYF. In DNA form, the CDR3 reads TGTGCCAGCAGCTACATGGGACAGAAAGAGACCCAGTACTTC.

V gene TRBV20-1 combines with J gene TRBJ2-1; 12 bases map to TRBD2. Germline CDR1 DFQATT, CDR2 SNEGSKA (reference sequence). V was pared by 0 bases and J by 8 bases, with 5 bases of the junction left unmatched. This CDR3 has 15 residues. The CDR3 here is CSARERTSGKDEQFF. The CDR3 region has the DNA TGCAGTGCTAGAGAACGGACTAGCGGGAAGGATGAGCAGTTCTTC.

This clonotype was counted only a few times. This chain links TRBV11-1 with TRBJ2-3, with D possibly matching TRBD2 (6 bases). V lost 7 bases and J lost 1, with 15 bases in between. Germline assignment: CDR1 SGHAT and CDR2 FQDESV (reference sequence). This CDR3 comprises 15 residues. CDR3 loop: CASTFGGVGTDTQYF. CDR3 nucleotides: TGTGCCAGCACCTTCGGGGGTGTCGGCACAGATACGCAGTATTTT.

This clonotype was detected many times. The chain has TRBV6-1 and TRBJ1-5; TRBD1 aligns across 8 bases. Trimming cost V 8 bases and J 5 bases; bases outside gene matches: 11. Germline V gene lookup returns CDR1 MNHNS and CDR2 SASEGT. The length of the CDR3 is 15 residues. The CDR3 sequence: CASWIRTGSDQPQHF. The CDR3 region has the DNA TGTGCCAGCTGGATCCGGACAGGGTCCGATCAGCCCCAGCATTTT.

This clonotype has at least ten counts. V usage is TRBV6-1 and J usage is TRBJ2-5; possible D gene TRBD1, 6 bases. The V gene's germline CDR1 is MNHNS and CDR2 SASEGT. V gave up 9 bases and J gave up 4 bases, with 15 bases separating them. This CDR3 is built from 13 residues. The CDR3 coding sequence is TGTGCCAGTAAACAGGGCTCAAGAGAGACCCAGTACTTC. It specifies CASKQGSRETQYF.

The V call is TRBV7-8, the J call TRBJ1-1, with a possible D match to TRBD1 (5 bases). The V end was cut by 7 bases, the J end by 3 bases, with 12 bases between. Per germline, CDR1 SGHVS and CDR2 FQNEAQ. The CDR3 contains 13 residues. The CDR3 nucleotides are TGTGCCAGCACGGGGGATGGGTACACTGAAGCTTTCTTT. Encoded protein: CASTGDGYTEAFF.

This clonotype was seen more than once but under ten times. The chain links TRBV6-1 to TRBJ2-3; 11 bases fit TRBD2. This CDR3 has 16 residues. After removal of 6 bases from V and 2 bases from J, the junction contained 7 bases not matched to a gene. Germline CDR1 and CDR2: MNHNS and SASEGT. In DNA form, the CDR3 reads TGTGCCAGCAGACTACTAGCGGGGGTGCCCACAGATACGCAGTATTTT. Amino acids: CASRLLAGVPTDTQYF.

The chain employs TRBV20-1 and TRBJ2-3; 7 nucleotides align to TRBD2. Germline trimming cut 1 base from V and 6 bases from J; bases unmatched to any gene: 1. The CDR3 is 12 amino acids. Germline CDR1 is DFQATT and CDR2 is SNEGSKA (reference sequence). The CDR3 region is CSARVAGDTQYF. CDR3 DNA: TGCAGTGCTAGAGTAGCGGGTGATACGCAGTATTTT.

This clonotype has ten or more counts. The chain joins TRBV4-3 to TRBJ2-3; 9 bases map to TRBD2. Unmatched junction bases numbered 14, after V lost 4 bases and J lost 3 bases. This CDR3 contains 18 residues. CDR1 is LGHNA, CDR2 YSLEER, per germline. The CDR3 loop is CASSPRSTGGRGTDTQYF. CDR3 nucleotides: TGCGCCAGCAGCCCTCGATCTACGGGCGGGAGGGGAACAGATACGCAGTATTTT.

This rearrangement joins TRBV5-1 to TRBJ2-3; 11 bases align to TRBD2. Germline CDR1 is SGHRS and CDR2 is YFSETQ. V shed 4 bases, J shed 1 base, and the junction held 8 bases outside the gene matches. The CDR3 has 17 residues. CDR3 coding DNA: TGCGCCAGCAGCGACGTAGCGGGAGGGCCGGGCACAGATACGCAGTATTTT. Protein sequence: CASSDVAGGPGTDTQYF.

This clonotype showed up just a few times. The CDR3 spells CASSLLGGRVNNEQFF. The CDR3 DNA reads as TGTGCCAGCAGCCTACTAGGCGGACGGGTGAACAATGAGCAGTTCTTC. The chain carries TRBV6-1 and TRBJ2-1, with D possibly being TRBD2 (5 bases). This CDR3 region has 16 residues. Trimming pared 6 bases from V and 5 bases from J, leaving 20 bases between. The germline gives CDR1 MNHNS, CDR2 SASEGT.

On this clonotype itself: This may stem from a read error, because a much larger clone lies one nucleotide away. This chain links TRBV12-3 or TRBV12-4 with TRBJ1-2, with TRBD1 matching over 11 bases. The CDR3 is made up of 15 amino acids. CDR3 sequence: CASGFRGTGGYGYTF. Here the CDR3 DNA reads TGTGCCAGCGGTTTCCGTGGGACAGGGGGATATGGCTACACCTTC.

As regards this clonotype: With a much larger clone just one base away, this may be a read error. The genes are TRBV15 and TRBJ1-1; D remains ambiguous. Germline CDR1 reads LNHNV; CDR2 reads YYDKDF (reference sequence). The V end was cut by 3 bases, the J end by 1 base, with 0 bases between. The CDR3 loop spans 11 amino acids. DNA for the CDR3: TGTGCCACCAGCAGGAACACTGAAGCTTTCTTT. Translated: CATSRNTEAFF.

The rearrangement uses TRBV12-3 or TRBV12-4 and TRBJ2-3; D is unresolved. This CDR3 comprises 14 residues. V dropped 3 bases and J dropped 3 bases, with 10 bases sitting between them. CDR3 region: CASSLAPATDTQYF. As DNA, the CDR3 is TGTGCCAGCAGTTTGGCCCCCGCTACAGATACGCAGTATTTT.

The CDR3 loop reads CSVVEGTNYGYTF. Written as DNA, the CDR3 is TGCAGCGTTGTCGAGGGAACTAACTATGGCTACACCTTC. V gene TRBV29-1 combines with J gene TRBJ1-2; D remains ambiguous. CDR1 and CDR2 from the germline V gene are SQVTM and ANQGSEA. This CDR3 spans 13 amino acids. V lost 4 bases and J lost 0, with 9 bases in between.

Many counts were recorded for this clonotype. J is TRBJ2-7 and V is TRBV20-1, with 9 positions matching TRBD2. There are 12 residues in the CDR3. Germline trimming cut 6 bases from V and 6 bases from J; bases unmatched to any gene: 6. Germline CDR1 reads DFQATT; CDR2 reads SNEGSKA (reference sequence). CDR3: CSASKLAGEQYF. For the CDR3, the DNA is TGCAGTGCCAGCAAACTAGCGGGCGAGCAGTACTTC.

In its sample, this clonotype was seen many times. V usage is TRBV28 and J usage is TRBJ2-7, with D tentatively TRBD1 (6 bases). Per germline, CDR1 MDHEN and CDR2 SYDVKM. With 8 bases removed from V and 7 bases from J, the gap between germline ends came to 18 bases. The CDR3 contains 13 residues. CDR3 protein: CASVRQALGEQYF. DNA of the CDR3: TGTGCCAGCGTTAGACAGGCCCTAGGGGAGCAGTACTTC.

The gene calls are TRBV6-5 and TRBJ1-4; 7 positions agree with TRBD1. The CDR3 length is 14 residues. V shed 4 bases, J shed 8 bases, and the junction held 7 bases outside the gene matches. Germline V CDR1 and CDR2: MNHEY, SVGAGI. Here the CDR3 reads CASSSTGAREKLFF. In nucleotides, the CDR3 is TGTGCCAGCAGTTCTACAGGGGCTAGGGAAAAACTGTTTTTT.

This sequence joins TRBV4-3 and TRBJ1-4; 9 positions agree with TRBD1. In germline, CDR1 is LGHNA, CDR2 YSLEER. CDR3 size: 17 residues. The trim removed 0 bases at V and 7 bases at J, leaving 9 bases unmatched. The CDR3 nucleotides read TGCGCCAGCAGCCAAGATTTGAGGGACAGGGACGGTGAAAAACTGTTTTTT. Protein product: CASSQDLRDRDGEKLFF.

This clonotype has a count of ten or more. The rearrangement joins TRBV11-2 to TRBJ2-7, with 7 nucleotides matching TRBD1. CDR1 is SGHAT, CDR2 FQNNGV, per germline. The CDR3 contains 15 residues. Trimming at V came to 0 bases and at J to 2 bases, leaving 4 bases not matched to a gene. In DNA form, the CDR3 reads TGTGCCAGCAGCTTAGAAGCTACAGGGGCCTACGAGCAGTACTTC. The encoded protein is CASSLEATGAYEQYF.